This T cell receptor (beta chain) derives from a study of T cell responses to AZD1222 COVID-19 vaccine. The study, taken as a whole, reports: There were repertoire samples only from the period after the peak T cell response. Donors were chiefly white British, with a greater number of females, and clonal diversity was perhaps underestimated.

This clone came up once. Its antigen is unknown. Assay used: immunoSEQ multiplex PCR; TCRdb lists only in-frame clones, some missing. This table has some 190,000 clones, roughly 91% appearing once. The receptor was derived from an adult who received the AZD1222 COVID-19 vaccine. This specimen consisted of peripheral blood, obtained 28 days after the second AZD1222 dose.

CDR3 region: CASSPLYGTSGGYVGELFF. CDR3 bases: TGTGCCAGCAGCCCCTTATACGGGACTAGCGGGGGATATGTCGGGGAGCTGTTTTTT. The chain recombines TRBV7-6 with TRBJ2-2, with 14 bases lining up with TRBD2. The junction had 15 bases not matched to a gene; V was cut back by 5 bases and J by 7 bases. CDR1 and CDR2 (germline): SGHVS, FNYEAQ. The CDR3 has 19 residues. The full variable domain, with the rest looked up from reference TRBV7-6 and TRBJ2-2, is GAGVSQSPRYKVTKRGQDVALRCDPISGHVSLYWYRQALGQGPEFLTYFNYEAQQDKSGLPNDRFSAERPEGSISTLTIQRTEQRDSAMYRCASSPLYGTSGGYVGELFFGEGSRLTVL.